The clone carrying this TCR beta chain was picked up many times. Its matching antigen is unknown. This sample was taken from a study of prognosis after radiotherapy for stage I lung cancer. As for the study in general: Enrolled patients (around 12 men, 6 women) had a median age of about 72 years and an age range of roughly 53 to 90 years. Concurrent therapy was not administered with stereotactic body radiotherapy to any patient. Tumors proved to be squamous cell carcinoma in 6 to 8 patients and represented adenocarcinoma in under 15. Study results and caveats: Unique TCR clone counts went down once patients had stereotactic body radiation therapy, median around 10,000 versus 6,900.

Researchers used two-round multiplex PCR to amplify TCR beta CDR3 starting from genomic DNA. Round one of PCR was performed, and it used primers specific to each TRBV and TRBJ gene. TCRdb called the multiplex PCR reads again in MiXCR, with one record for every CDR3 protein. This table holds about 22,000 distinct CDR3 sequences, about 40% found once. The input for sequencing was PBMCs, taken before or after stereotactic body radiation therapy (not recorded which). The source is a donor over 45 with non-small cell lung cancer.

CDR3 sequence: CASSTSRGARGTDTQYF. The CDR3 DNA reads as TGTGCCAGCAGTACATCCCGAGGGGCGCGGGGGACAGATACGCAGTATTTT. The rearrangement uses TRBV5-6 and TRBJ2-3; TRBD2 matches 7 bases. The J segment lost 3 bases and the V segment lost 5 bases, leaving 15 bases of the junction unmatched. CDR1 and CDR2 (germline): SGHDT, YYEEEE. The CDR3 spans 17 residues.